This T cell receptor (beta chain) was identified in a study of T cell responses to AZD1222 COVID-19 vaccine. Overall study results and limits: The number of AZD1222 recipients seropositive at baseline was only five or six. There were mostly white British donors and more females than males, and clonal diversity was possibly underestimated.

Data came from immunoSEQ multiplex PCR; TCRdb stores just in-frame clones and leaves some out. The data contain approximately 100,000 clones, around 90% of them seen just once; the ten biggest clones take up about 13%. The V end was cut by 4 bases, the J end by 3 bases, with 18 bases between. This CDR3 has 15 residues. CDR1 and CDR2 from the germline V gene are SQVTM and ANQGSEA. As to this clone: No antigen is known for it.

Sequenced material: peripheral blood, taken on day 0 of MenACWY control vaccination. This chain joins TRBV29-1 and TRBJ1-1; D not certain. This TCR derives from an adult in good health. The DNA for the CDR3 is TGCAGCGTTGGAAGACCTAGAGGGCGAGACACTGAAGCTTTCTTT. Translation gives CSVGRPRGRDTEAFF.